This T cell receptor beta chain was obtained from a study of cytomegalovirus exposure and HLA in healthy donors. PCR employed 60 Vbeta and 13 Jbeta primers. The protocol was immunoSEQ multiplex PCR, while the TCRdb copy is restricted to in-frame clones and leaves out a portion. The table includes around 200,000 clones, more than 75% detected once. This clone has only one observation. Its antigen is still unknown. The germline V gene encodes CDR1 SGHTA and CDR2 FQGTGA. V shed 2 bases, J shed 11 bases, and the junction held 6 bases outside the gene matches. The CDR3 is 13 residues long. Study outcomes and limitations: In a later analysis, common viral pathogens appeared linked to several of the most significant clusters.

The TCR was taken from a woman under 30 in good health and CMV-seronegative. J is TRBJ2-1 and V is TRBV7-3; 7 bases are shared with TRBD2. The sample was PBMCs. The DNA for the CDR3 is TGTGCCAGCAGCTTATCCCCGGGAGGTAAGCAGTTCTTC. Its translation: CASSLSPGGKQFF.